The clone carrying this T cell receptor beta chain has more than one count but fewer than ten. Its antigen is currently unknown. This sample stems from a study of T cell responses to AZD1222 COVID-19 vaccine. Looking at the study overall: Second doses at about 4 or about 12 weeks were pooled. Overall study results and limits: White British donors predominated, females outnumbered males, and clonal diversity was possibly underestimated. Close to half of spike-specific TCRs reportedly recognize unmutated variant regions. The number of AZD1222 recipients seropositive at baseline was only five or six.

TCRdb's table, derived via immunoSEQ multiplex PCR, lists solely in-frame clones and lacks some. The sample records 100,000 to 150,000 clones, about 87% being singletons. J lost 1 base, V lost 5 bases, and 8 bases had no gene match. The CDR3 runs to 16 residues. Germline V CDR1 and CDR2: SGHTA, FQGNSA. This TCR was sampled from an adult in good health. This sequence joins TRBV7-2 and TRBJ1-5; 7 bases align to TRBD1. Sequencing was performed on peripheral blood, taken on day 0 of AZD1222 vaccination. CDR3 protein: CASSLRGLGSNQPQHF. CDR3 sequence (DNA): TGTGCCAGCAGCCTAAGGGGGCTTGGAAGCAATCAGCCCCAGCATTTT.